These 18 T cell receptor beta chains were sequenced from one sample in a study of blood T cells in healthy people across ages. For the second PCR, which ran for 7 to 11 cycles, a sample-barcoded 5' primer and a J-beta primer mix were used. TCRdb independently ran MiXCR on the 5' RACE reads; one entry per CDR3 protein. The table includes over a million distinct CDR3 sequences, roughly 40% detected once. Sequencing input: blood. The receptor source for this set is a woman aged 18 to 35 in good health.

V and J are TRBV20-1 and TRBJ2-2, with D possibly TRBD2 on 5 matching bases. The V end lost 5 bases, the J end lost 5 bases, and 24 bases lay between the germline ends. Germline-derived CDR1 and CDR2 are DFQATT and SNEGSKA (reference sequence). The CDR3 loop spans 17 amino acids. CDR3 coding DNA: TGCAGTGCTCAGTTACCGGAGGCGGCTTGGTGGACCGGGGAGCTGTTTTTT. Amino acid sequence: CSAQLPEAAWWTGELFF.

Notes on this clonotype: A read error may account for a junction end that differs from germline. V gene TRBV5-4 combines with J gene TRBJ1-1; 7 bases are a match to TRBD1. The V gene's germline CDR1 is SGHNT and CDR2 YYREEE (reference sequence). The CDR3 has 13 residues. The CDR3 region has the DNA TGTGTCAGCAGCCCATTGGACAGGCCTGAAGCTTTCTTT. This translates into CVSSPLDRPEAFF.

The gene calls are TRBV16 and TRBJ1-1; D is uncertain. V lost 6 bases and J lost 4, with 9 bases in between. The length of the CDR3 is 12 residues. Germline V gene sequence: CDR1 KGHSY, CDR2 FQNENV. CDR3 DNA sequence: TGTGCCAGCAGACACATTGGCACTGAAGCTTTCTTT. Translated, it gives CASRHIGTEAFF.

The rearrangement links TRBV20-1 to TRBJ1-1; 10 bases agree with TRBD1. CDR3 length: 16 residues. Per the germline V gene, CDR1 is DFQATT and CDR2 is SNEGSKA (reference sequence). V was pared by 0 bases and J by 5 bases, with 9 bases of the junction left unmatched. CDR3 sequence: CSARDGQGGRGTEAFF. The CDR3 DNA reads as TGCAGTGCTAGAGACGGACAGGGGGGGAGAGGAACTGAAGCTTTCTTT.

This clonotype turned up a few times. The V gene is TRBV12-3 or TRBV12-4, the J gene TRBJ2-1, with 11 bases identical to TRBD2. The V and J ends lost 4 bases and 5 bases, in that order; junction bases with no gene match: 7. CDR3 size: 16 residues. The CDR3 region is CASSSLLTSGNNEQFF. Here the CDR3 DNA reads TGTGCCAGCAGTTCCCTCCTGACTAGCGGGAACAATGAGCAGTTCTTC.

The genes are TRBV6-1 and TRBJ2-2; 8 nucleotides agree with TRBD2. This CDR3 comprises 16 residues. V shed 6 bases, J shed 5 bases, and the junction held 11 bases outside the gene matches. Germline lookup yields CDR1 MNHNS and CDR2 SASEGT. CDR3 coding DNA: TGTGCCAGCAGGGGAGGCCTAGCGGGTGGGACCGGGGAGCTGTTTTTT. Protein sequence: CASRGGLAGGTGELFF.

The gene calls are TRBV12-3 or TRBV12-4 and TRBJ2-1; tentatively, D is TRBD1 or TRBD2 (5 bases each). The CDR3 covers 15 residues. Trimming removed 7 bases at V and 6 bases at J, with 19 bases between. The CDR3 spells CASTFTRGPCNEQFF. As DNA, the CDR3 is TGTGCCAGCACGTTCACGAGGGGCCCCTGCAATGAGCAGTTCTTC.

This clonotype turned up a few times. The rearrangement uses TRBV6-7 and TRBJ1-6, with 8 bases lining up with TRBD1. TRBV6-7 is designated an ORF whose function remains uncertain. This CDR3 has 15 residues. V was clipped by 2 bases and J by 6 bases; unmatched bases: 3. The CDR3 protein is CASSYLGQGNSPLHF. The CDR3 DNA reads TGTGCCAGCAGTTACCTCGGACAGGGTAATTCACCCCTCCACTTT.

CDR3 residues: CASSSPGMGYEQYF. In nucleotides, the CDR3 is TGTGCCAGCAGTTCCCCAGGGATGGGTTACGAGCAGTACTTC. The chain combines TRBV28 with TRBJ2-7, with a weak D call TRBD1 (5 bases). Trimming removed 4 bases at V and 4 bases at J, with 14 bases between. The CDR3 length is 14 residues. From germline, CDR1 is MDHEN and CDR2 SYDVKM.

This chain uses TRBV2 with TRBJ2-5; TRBD2 might be the D (6 bases). The CDR3 length is 14 residues. Trimming took 2 bases from V and 3 from J, leaving 10 bases between them. The germline gives CDR1 SNHLY, CDR2 FYNNEI. CDR3: CASSENPGEETQYF. CDR3 nucleotides: TGTGCCAGCAGTGAAAATCCGGGGGAAGAGACCCAGTACTTC.

The chain is built from TRBV5-5 and TRBJ1-1, with TRBD1 matching 8 bases. The ends lost 4 bases at V and 1 base at J; junction bases unmatched: 9. The germline V gene encodes CDR1 SGHKS and CDR2 YYEKEE (reference sequence). This CDR3 has 16 amino acids. The CDR3 sequence: CASSPGQDSWNTEAFF. Written as DNA, the CDR3 is TGTGCCAGCAGCCCGGGACAGGACTCTTGGAACACTGAAGCTTTCTTT.

This clonotype has at least ten counts. The chain joins TRBV27 to TRBJ2-1; 12 nucleotides align to TRBD2. CDR3 size: 17 residues. The V gene's germline CDR1 is MNHEY and CDR2 SMNVEV (reference sequence). V was pared by 8 bases and J by 6 bases, with 14 bases of the junction left unmatched. CDR3 in DNA: TGTGCCAGCCGGGCGCAGACTAGCGGGGGTTTGGCCAATGAGCAGTTCTTC. The encoded protein is CASRAQTSGGLANEQFF.

This clonotype was counted at least ten times. The chain links TRBV20-1 to TRBJ2-2, with 10 bases that match TRBD2. Germline-derived CDR1 and CDR2 are DFQATT and SNEGSKA (reference sequence). CDR3 size: 14 residues. V was clipped by 6 bases and J by 5 bases; unmatched bases: 6. CDR3: CSAQREGRTGELFF. Written as DNA, the CDR3 is TGCAGTGCCCAGCGGGAGGGAAGGACCGGGGAGCTGTTTTTT.

The chain has TRBV20-1 and TRBJ2-1; 12 positions agree with TRBD2. V trimming: 2 bases; J trimming: 4 bases; junction bases outside the gene matches: 9. The length of the CDR3 is 17 residues. CDR1 and CDR2 (germline): DFQATT, SNEGSKA (reference sequence). CDR3 amino acids: CSARYLAGGIGYNEQFF. DNA of the CDR3: TGCAGTGCTAGATATCTAGCGGGGGGGATCGGGTACAATGAGCAGTTCTTC.

J is TRBJ2-1 and V is TRBV14, with 10 bases that match TRBD2. The V segment lost 2 bases and the J segment 8 bases; nucleotides outside the gene matches: 12. Looked up from germline, CDR1 is SGHDN and CDR2 is FVKESK. The CDR3 sequence is 17 residues long. The CDR3 here is CASSQSITTSGFDEQFF. The CDR3 DNA sequence: TGTGCCAGCAGCCAATCCATCACGACTAGCGGGTTCGATGAGCAGTTCTTC. Full variable domain (missing parts from reference TRBV14 and TRBJ2-1): EAGVTQFPSHSVIEKGQTVTLRCDPISGHDNLYWYRRVMGKEIKFLLHFVKESKQDESGMPNNRFLAERTGGTYSTLKVQPAELEDSGVYFCASSQSITTSGFDEQFFGPGTRLTVL.

The V gene is TRBV5-5, the J gene TRBJ2-1; D remains ambiguous. Germline CDR1 SGHKS, CDR2 YYEKEE (reference sequence). V lost 3 bases and J lost 2, with 15 bases in between. The CDR3 consists of 16 residues. CDR3 amino acids: CASSSIIQVAYNEQFF. CDR3 DNA sequence: TGTGCCAGCAGCTCAATTATCCAGGTGGCCTACAATGAGCAGTTCTTC.

The CDR3 region is CASAERGTEAFF. CDR3 nucleotides: TGTGCCAGCGCCGAGAGGGGTACTGAAGCTTTCTTT. The genes are TRBV6-1 and TRBJ1-1, with D maybe TRBD1 (5 bases). The germline CDR1 and CDR2 sequences are MNHNS and SASEGT. The CDR3 is 12 residues long. The V gene lost 8 bases and the J gene lost 5 bases, with 12 bases spanning the gap.

This clonotype was counted a few times. The chain joins TRBV28 to TRBJ1-1; no firm D call. Trimming took off 3 bases at V and 0 bases at J, with 11 bases between the two ends. The CDR3 consists of 15 residues. The V gene's germline CDR1 is MDHEN and CDR2 SYDVKM. CDR3 residues: CASSFFPGMNTEAFF. CDR3 DNA: TGTGCCAGCAGTTTCTTTCCAGGCATGAACACTGAAGCTTTCTTT.